The 10 T cell receptor beta chains listed next were all sequenced from one sample in a study of blood T cell repertoires in COVID-19. Sequencing used immunoSEQ multiplex PCR; TCRdb keeps in-frame clones, though not all of them. The sample lists hundreds of thousands of clones, about 85% seen once, with approximately 12% in the top ten. Sequencing was performed on peripheral blood. These receptors were taken from a woman between 18 and 30 years old who had recovered from COVID-19.

The chain couples TRBV11-2 to TRBJ1-3; 7 bases line up with TRBD1. The CDR3 consists of 15 residues. The V segment lost 3 bases and the J segment 0 bases; nucleotides outside the gene matches: 2. CDR1 is SGHAT and CDR2 is FQNNGV in the germline V gene. The CDR3 nucleotides are TGTGCCAGCAGCTTGGACAGGATCTCTGGAAACACCATATATTTT. Translated, it gives CASSLDRISGNTIYF.

V usage is TRBV19 and J usage is TRBJ1-2; TRBD1 might be the D (6 bases). The CDR3 extends over 15 amino acids. Per the germline V gene, CDR1 is LNHDA and CDR2 is SQIVND (reference sequence). The V gene lost 5 bases and the J gene lost 0 bases, with 13 bases spanning the gap. The CDR3 region is CASSPRDTSNYGYTF. The DNA for the CDR3 is TGTGCCAGTAGTCCCCGGGACACCTCTAACTATGGCTACACCTTC.

The gene calls are TRBV30 and TRBJ2-5; 15 bases map to TRBD2. The CDR3 runs 19 residues. CDR1 GTSNPN and CDR2 SVGIG come from the germline V gene (reference sequence). The V gene end was trimmed by 0 bases and the J gene end by 2 bases; junction bases not matched to a gene: 10. CDR3: CAWSVSRTSGRARQETQYF. As DNA, the CDR3 is TGTGCCTGGAGTGTAAGTAGGACTAGCGGGAGGGCCCGGCAAGAGACCCAGTACTTC.

This chain links TRBV4-1 with TRBJ2-3, with 7 positions matching TRBD1. Trimming took 2 bases from V and 3 from J; bases not matched to a gene: 5. Germline V lookup: CDR1 MGHRA, CDR2 YSYEKL. The CDR3 spans 15 residues. DNA of the CDR3: TGCGCCAGCAGCCAACCGGGACAGTGGACAGATACGCAGTATTTT. Amino acids: CASSQPGQWTDTQYF.

This rearrangement joins TRBV5-1 to TRBJ1-2; D unresolved. This CDR3 is 13 amino acids long. The V end was cut by 4 bases, the J end by 7 bases, with 14 bases between. Per the germline V gene, CDR1 is SGHRS and CDR2 is YFSETQ. In DNA form, the CDR3 reads TGCGCCAGCAGCCAGGAGGGTTTTCGTGGCTACACCTTC. Amino acids: CASSQEGFRGYTF.

The V call is TRBV9, the J call TRBJ2-5, with TRBD2 matching over 8 bases. CDR1 SGDLS and CDR2 YYNGEE come from the germline V gene. J lost 1 base, V lost 0 bases, and 2 bases had no gene match. The CDR3 is 15 amino acids. The CDR3 loop is CASSVAGRVQETQYF. The DNA of the CDR3 is TGTGCCAGCAGCGTAGCCGGGAGGGTCCAAGAGACCCAGTACTTC.

The V call is TRBV4-2, the J call TRBJ2-2; TRBD2 aligns across 12 bases. The junction had 2 bases not matched to a gene; V was cut back by 4 bases and J by 5 bases. Germline-derived CDR1 and CDR2 are LGHNA and YNFKEQ. The CDR3 loop spans 15 amino acids. The CDR3 reads CASSRLAGATGELFF. The CDR3 region has the DNA TGTGCCAGCAGCCGACTAGCGGGAGCGACCGGGGAGCTGTTTTTT.

V gene TRBV15 combines with J gene TRBJ1-1; the D is unclear. The CDR3 is 17 amino acids. Germline CDR1 reads LNHNV; CDR2 reads YYDKDF (reference sequence). Between the trimmed V and J ends, which lost 0 bases and 1 base, there was a span of 15 bases. CDR3 DNA: TGTGCCACCAGCAGAGATAGCCTGGCAGCCAAGAACACTGAAGCTTTCTTT. The encoded protein is CATSRDSLAAKNTEAFF.

This clone was detected only a few times. The chain is built from TRBV15 and TRBJ2-5, with 7 bases fitting TRBD1. Germline CDR1 LNHNV, CDR2 YYDKDF (reference sequence). J lost 5 bases, V lost 2 bases, and 5 bases had no gene match. The CDR3 contains 14 residues. The CDR3 DNA sequence: TGTGCCACCAGCAGAACCGGGACAGCCGAGACCCAGTACTTC. As protein: CATSRTGTAETQYF.

The chain carries TRBV7-8 and TRBJ1-1, with TRBD1 identical over 11 bases. The CDR3 contains 14 residues. Germline CDR1 is SGHVS and CDR2 is FQNEAQ. With 5 bases clipped from V and 5 bases from J, the junction kept 4 bases outside the gene matches. CDR3 sequence: CASSGTGGGTEAFF. CDR3 in DNA: TGTGCCAGCAGCGGGACAGGGGGAGGTACTGAAGCTTTCTTT. The full variable domain, in which reference TRBV7-8 and TRBJ1-1 provide the parts outside the CDR3, is GAGVSQSPRYKVAKRGQDVALRCDPISGHVSLFWYQQALGQGPEFLTYFQNEAQLDKSGLPSDRFFAERPEGSVSTLKIQRTQQEDSAVYLCASSGTGGGTEAFFGQGTRLTVV.